The entry that follows covers one T cell receptor beta chain sequence. Its antigen remains unknown. These data belong to a study of post-analysis software for immune sequencing data. Study-wide results and limits: Elevated frequency relative to controls characterized 4 or 5 TRBV segments in patients, TRBV5-6, TRBV5-1 and TRBV20-1 among them. A significant reduction in normalized Chao1 diversity was observed in multiple sclerosis patients versus controls.

The CDR3 extends over 16 amino acids. Per the germline V gene, CDR1 is SGHRS and CDR2 is YFSETQ. J was trimmed by 2 bases and V by 4 bases; bases with no gene match: 10. Researchers reported that TCR beta cDNA libraries carried unique molecular identifiers. TCRdb reprocessed the PCR reads via MiXCR and lists one record per CDR3 protein. The sample lists around 400,000 distinct CDR3 sequences; less than 40% were seen once. The chain recombines TRBV5-1 with TRBJ2-7; 9 nucleotides align to TRBD2. Sequencing used blood. This sequence originates from a girl aged 2 to 9 with multiple sclerosis. The CDR3 sequence: CASSQLETSGPYEQYF. The CDR3 DNA reads TGCGCCAGCAGCCAACTTGAGACTAGCGGTCCCTACGAGCAGTACTTC.